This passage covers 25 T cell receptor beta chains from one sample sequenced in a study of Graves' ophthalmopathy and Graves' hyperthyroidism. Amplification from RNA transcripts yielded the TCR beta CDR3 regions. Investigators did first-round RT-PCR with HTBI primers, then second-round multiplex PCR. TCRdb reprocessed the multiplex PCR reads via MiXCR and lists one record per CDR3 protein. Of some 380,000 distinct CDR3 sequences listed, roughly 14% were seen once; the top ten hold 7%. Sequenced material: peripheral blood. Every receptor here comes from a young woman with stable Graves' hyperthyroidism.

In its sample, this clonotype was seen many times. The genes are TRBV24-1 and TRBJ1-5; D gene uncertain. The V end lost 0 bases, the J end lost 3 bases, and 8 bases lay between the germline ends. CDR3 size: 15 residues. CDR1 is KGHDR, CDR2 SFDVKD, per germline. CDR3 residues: CATSDLTADNQPQHF. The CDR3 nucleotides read TGTGCCACCAGTGATTTGACGGCAGACAATCAGCCCCAGCATTTT.

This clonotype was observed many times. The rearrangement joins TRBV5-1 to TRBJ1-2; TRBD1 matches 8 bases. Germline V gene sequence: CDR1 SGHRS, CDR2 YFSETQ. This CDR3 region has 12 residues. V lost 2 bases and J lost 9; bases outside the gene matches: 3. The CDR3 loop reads CASSFGQGRYTF. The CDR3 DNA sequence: TGCGCCAGCAGCTTCGGACAGGGTCGCTACACCTTC.

The CDR3 DNA is TGTGCCAGCAGCTTATTTAAACAGGGTGGAGAGACCCAGTACTTC. Translating gives CASSLFKQGGETQYF. This chain uses TRBV7-2 with TRBJ2-5; the D gene is possibly TRBD1 (6 bases). V was pared by 2 bases and J by 4 bases, with 14 bases between. The CDR3 is 15 amino acids. Germline lookup yields CDR1 SGHTA and CDR2 FQGNSA.

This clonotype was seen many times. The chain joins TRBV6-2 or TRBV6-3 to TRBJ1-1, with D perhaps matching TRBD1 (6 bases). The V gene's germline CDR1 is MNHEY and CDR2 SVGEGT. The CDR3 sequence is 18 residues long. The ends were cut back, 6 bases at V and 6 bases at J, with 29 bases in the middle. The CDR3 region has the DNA TGTGCCAGCAGGGGCCTTACAACGCGAAGGACAGAGACCGCTGAAGCTTTCTTT. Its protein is CASRGLTTRRTETAEAFF.

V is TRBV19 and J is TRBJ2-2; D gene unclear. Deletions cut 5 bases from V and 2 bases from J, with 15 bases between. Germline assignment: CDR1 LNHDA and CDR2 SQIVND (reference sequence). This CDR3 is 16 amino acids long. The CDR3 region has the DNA TGTGCCAGTAGTGGCTCGCAGAACCTAAACACCGGGGAGCTGTTTTTT. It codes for CASSGSQNLNTGELFF. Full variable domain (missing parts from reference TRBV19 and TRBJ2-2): DGGITQSPKYLFRKEGQNVTLSCEQNLNHDAMYWYRQDPGQGLRLIYYSQIVNDFQKGDIAEGYSVSREKKESFPLTVTSAQKNPTAFYLCASSGSQNLNTGELFFGEGSRLTVL.

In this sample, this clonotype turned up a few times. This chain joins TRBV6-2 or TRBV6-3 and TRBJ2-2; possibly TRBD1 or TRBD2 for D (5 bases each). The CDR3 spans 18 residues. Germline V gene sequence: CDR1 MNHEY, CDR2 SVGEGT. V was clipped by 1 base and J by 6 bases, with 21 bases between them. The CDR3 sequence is CASSYLPPGRGRAGELFF. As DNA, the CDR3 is TGTGCCAGCAGTTACTTACCTCCGGGACGGGGAAGGGCCGGGGAGCTGTTTTTT.

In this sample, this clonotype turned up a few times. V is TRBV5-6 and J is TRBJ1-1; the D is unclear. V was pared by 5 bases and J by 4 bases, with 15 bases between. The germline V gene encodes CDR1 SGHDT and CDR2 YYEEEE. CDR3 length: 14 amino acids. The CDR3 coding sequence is TGTGCCAGCAGTGTCGCGGGCGGGAGCACTGAAGCTTTCTTT. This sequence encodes CASSVAGGSTEAFF.

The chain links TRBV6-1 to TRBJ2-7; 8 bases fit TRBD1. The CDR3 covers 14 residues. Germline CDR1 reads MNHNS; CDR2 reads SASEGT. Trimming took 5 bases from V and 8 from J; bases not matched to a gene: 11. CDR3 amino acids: CASSRGQGLGKQYF. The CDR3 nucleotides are TGTGCCAGCAGTCGTGGACAGGGTCTTGGTAAGCAGTACTTC.

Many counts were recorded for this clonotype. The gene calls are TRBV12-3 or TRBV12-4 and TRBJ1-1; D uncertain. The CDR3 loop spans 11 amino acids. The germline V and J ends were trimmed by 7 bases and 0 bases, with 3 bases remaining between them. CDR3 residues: CASTLNTEAFF. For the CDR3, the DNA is TGTGCCAGCACCCTGAACACTGAAGCTTTCTTT.

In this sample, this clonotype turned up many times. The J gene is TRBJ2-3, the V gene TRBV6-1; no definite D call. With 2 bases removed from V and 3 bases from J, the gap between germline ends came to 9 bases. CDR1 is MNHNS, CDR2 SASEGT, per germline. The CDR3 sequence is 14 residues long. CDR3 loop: CASSEPGGTDTQYF. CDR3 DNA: TGTGCCAGCAGTGAACCGGGTGGGACAGATACGCAGTATTTT.

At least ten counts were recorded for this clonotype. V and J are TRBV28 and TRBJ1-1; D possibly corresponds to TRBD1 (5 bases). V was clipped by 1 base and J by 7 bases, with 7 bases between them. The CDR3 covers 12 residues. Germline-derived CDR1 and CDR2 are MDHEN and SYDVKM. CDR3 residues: CASSLSTGEAFF. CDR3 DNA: TGTGCCAGCAGTTTATCTACAGGTGAAGCTTTCTTT.

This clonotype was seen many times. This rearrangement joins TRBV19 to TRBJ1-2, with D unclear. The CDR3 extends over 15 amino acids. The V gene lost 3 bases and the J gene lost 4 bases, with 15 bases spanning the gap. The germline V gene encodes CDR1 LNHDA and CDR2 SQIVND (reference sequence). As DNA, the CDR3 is TGTGCCAGTAGTATTTTGCGGCTTGGGTTCTATGGCTACACCTTC. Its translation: CASSILRLGFYGYTF.

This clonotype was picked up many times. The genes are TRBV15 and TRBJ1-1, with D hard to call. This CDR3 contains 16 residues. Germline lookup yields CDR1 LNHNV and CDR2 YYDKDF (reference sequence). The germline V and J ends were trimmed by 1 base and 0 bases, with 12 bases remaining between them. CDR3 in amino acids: CATSRGPRGMNTEAFF. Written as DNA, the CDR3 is TGTGCCACCAGCAGAGGTCCCCGGGGAATGAACACTGAAGCTTTCTTT.

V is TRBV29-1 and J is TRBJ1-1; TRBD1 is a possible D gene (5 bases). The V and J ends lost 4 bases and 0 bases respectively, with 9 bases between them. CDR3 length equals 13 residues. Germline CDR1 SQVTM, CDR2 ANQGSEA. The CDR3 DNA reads TGCAGCGTTGCCGCCAGGGTGAACACTGAAGCTTTCTTT. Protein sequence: CSVAARVNTEAFF. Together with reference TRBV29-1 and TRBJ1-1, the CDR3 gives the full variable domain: SAVISQKPSRDICQRGTSLTIQCQVDSQVTMMFWYRQQPGQSLTLIATANQGSEATYESGFVIDKFPISRPNLTFSTLTVSNMSPEDSSIYLCSVAARVNTEAFFGQGTRLTVV.

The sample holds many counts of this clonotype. Here the CDR3 DNA reads TGTGCCAGCAGCAGGCTAGCGGCAGGGACCTACGAGCAGTACTTC. It encodes CASSRLAAGTYEQYF. This chain joins TRBV7-2 and TRBJ2-7; TRBD2 matches at 7 bases. The V gene's germline CDR1 is SGHTA and CDR2 FQGNSA. The CDR3 runs to 15 residues. V was pared by 5 bases and J by 2 bases, with 9 bases of the junction left unmatched.

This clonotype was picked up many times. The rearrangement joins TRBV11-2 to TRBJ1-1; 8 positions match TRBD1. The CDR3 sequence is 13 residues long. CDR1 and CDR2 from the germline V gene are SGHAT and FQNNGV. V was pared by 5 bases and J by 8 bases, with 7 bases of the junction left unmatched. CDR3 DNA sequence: TGTGCCAGCAGCACTCGACAGGGGCAAGAAGCTTTCTTT. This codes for CASSTRQGQEAFF. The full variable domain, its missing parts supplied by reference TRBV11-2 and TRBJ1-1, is EAGVAQSPRYKIIEKRQSVAFWCNPISGHATLYWYQQILGQGPKLLIQFQNNGVVDDSQLPKDRFSAERLKGVDSTLKIQPAKLEDSAVYLCASSTRQGQEAFFGQGTRLTVV.

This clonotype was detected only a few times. CDR3 amino acids: CASSDRPYGQFF. In DNA form, the CDR3 reads TGTGCCAGCAGCGACAGGCCCTATGGGCAGTTCTTC. The V and J genes are TRBV5-5 and TRBJ2-1; perhaps TRBD1 as D (6 bases). This CDR3 region has 12 residues. Trimming removed 4 bases at V and 12 bases at J, with 14 bases between. Germline assignment: CDR1 SGHKS and CDR2 YYEKEE (reference sequence).

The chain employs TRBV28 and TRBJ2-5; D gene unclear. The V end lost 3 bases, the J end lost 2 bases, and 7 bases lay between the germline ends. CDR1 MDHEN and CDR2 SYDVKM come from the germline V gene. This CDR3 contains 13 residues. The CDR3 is CASSFQMQETQYF. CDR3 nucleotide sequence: TGTGCCAGCAGTTTCCAGATGCAAGAGACCCAGTACTTC.

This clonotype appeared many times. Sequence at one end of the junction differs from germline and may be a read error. In DNA, the CDR3 is TGTGCCACCTTTCTTGTCTGGGATTTCGCCTTC. Translated: CATFLVWDFAF. The V and J genes are TRBV2 and TRBJ1-2; D not resolved. The germline V gene has CDR1 SNHLY and CDR2 FYNNEI. This CDR3 is built from 11 residues.

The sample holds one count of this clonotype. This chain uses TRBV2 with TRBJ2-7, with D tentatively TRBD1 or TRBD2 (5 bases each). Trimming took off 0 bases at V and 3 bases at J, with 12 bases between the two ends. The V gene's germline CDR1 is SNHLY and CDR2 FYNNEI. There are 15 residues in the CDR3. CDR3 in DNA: TGTGCCAGCAGTGAAGCACCGGGACCGATCTACGAGCAGTACTTC. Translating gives CASSEAPGPIYEQYF. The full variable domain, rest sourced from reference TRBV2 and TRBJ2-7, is EPEVTQTPSHQVTQMGQEVILRCVPISNHLYFYWYRQILGQKVEFLVSFYNNEISEKSEIFDDQFSVERPDGSNFTLKIRSTKLEDSAMYFCASSEAPGPIYEQYFGPGTRLTVT.

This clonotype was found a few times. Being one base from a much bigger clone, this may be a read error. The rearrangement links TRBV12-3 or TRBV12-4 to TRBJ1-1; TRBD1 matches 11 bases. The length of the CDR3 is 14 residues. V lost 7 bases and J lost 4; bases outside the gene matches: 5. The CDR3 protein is CASNSGQGATEAFF. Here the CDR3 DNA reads TGTGCCAGCAATTCAGGACAGGGGGCCACTGAAGCTTTCTTT.

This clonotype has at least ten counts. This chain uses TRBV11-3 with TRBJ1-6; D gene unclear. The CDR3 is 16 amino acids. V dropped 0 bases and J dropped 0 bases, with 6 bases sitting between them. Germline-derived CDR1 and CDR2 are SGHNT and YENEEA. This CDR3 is CASSLDSSSYNSPLHF. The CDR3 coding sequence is TGTGCCAGCAGCTTAGATTCCAGCTCCTATAATTCACCCCTCCACTTT.

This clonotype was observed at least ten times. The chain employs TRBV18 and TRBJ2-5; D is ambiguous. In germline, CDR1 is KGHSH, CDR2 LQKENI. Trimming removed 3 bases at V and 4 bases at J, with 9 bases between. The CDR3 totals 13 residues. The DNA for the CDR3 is TGTGCCAGCTCACCCCTCCCACGAGAGACCCAGTACTTC. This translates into CASSPLPRETQYF.

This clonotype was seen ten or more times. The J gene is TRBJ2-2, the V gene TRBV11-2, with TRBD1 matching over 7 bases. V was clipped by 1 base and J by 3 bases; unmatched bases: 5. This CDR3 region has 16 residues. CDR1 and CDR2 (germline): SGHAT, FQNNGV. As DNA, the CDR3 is TGTGCCAGCAGCTTAGGGGACAGCTATTACACCGGGGAGCTGTTTTTT. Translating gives CASSLGDSYYTGELFF.

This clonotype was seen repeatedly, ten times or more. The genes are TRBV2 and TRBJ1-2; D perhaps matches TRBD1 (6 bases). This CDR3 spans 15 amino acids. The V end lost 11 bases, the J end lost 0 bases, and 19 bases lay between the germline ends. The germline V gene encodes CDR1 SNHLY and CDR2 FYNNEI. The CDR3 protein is CARNLDSWANYGYTF. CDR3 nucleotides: TGTGCCCGCAACTTGGACAGCTGGGCTAACTATGGCTACACCTTC.